Below are 14 T cell receptor beta chains sequenced from a single sample in a study of STAT5B mutations in CD4+ large granular lymphocyte leukemia. Repertoires were generated with immunoSEQ multiplex PCR, while TCRdb's copy carries only in-frame clones and drops some. The sample has 48,000 or so clones, about three quarters seen once. The source material was CD4+ T cells from blood buffy coats. The source of these receptors is a human donor in good health.

J is TRBJ1-2 and V is TRBV19, with 8 bases fitting TRBD1. The CDR3 covers 13 residues. Germline V gene data show CDR1 as LNHDA and CDR2 as SQIVND (reference sequence). With V trimmed by 1 base and J by 8 bases, 3 bases remained unmatched. Written as DNA, the CDR3 is TGTGCCAGTAGTATAGGGACAGGGAACGGCTACACCTTC. Encoded protein: CASSIGTGNGYTF.

The rearrangement joins TRBV4-2 to TRBJ2-2; D remains ambiguous. Trimming pared 1 base from V and 3 bases from J, leaving 15 bases between. This CDR3 has 17 residues. The germline gives CDR1 LGHNA, CDR2 YNFKEQ. The CDR3 DNA reads as TGTGCCAGCAGCCAAGTCATTAAGCGCACGGACACCGGGGAGCTGTTTTTT. Its translation: CASSQVIKRTDTGELFF.

V and J are TRBV18 and TRBJ2-6; tentatively, D is TRBD1 (5 bases). This CDR3 is built from 14 residues. Germline CDR1 reads KGHSH; CDR2 reads LQKENI. The germline V and J ends were trimmed by 6 bases and 0 bases, with 6 bases remaining between them. CDR3: CASSDTSGANVLTF. In DNA, the CDR3 is TGTGCCAGCTCGGACACCTCTGGGGCCAACGTCCTGACTTTC.

This clone was seen more than once but under ten times. CDR3 loop: CASSKGALAGGPTYEQYF. The CDR3 nucleotides are TGTGCCAGCAGCAAAGGAGCTCTAGCGGGGGGCCCGACTTACGAGCAGTACTTC. The rearrangement joins TRBV21-1 to TRBJ2-7; the DNA was not used to check the table's D call, TRBD2. TRBV21-1 is recorded as a pseudogene. The CDR3 sequence is 18 residues long.

V and J are TRBV7-2 and TRBJ1-1; D perhaps matches TRBD1 (5 bases). Trimming pared 2 bases from V and 1 base from J, leaving 14 bases between. Germline V gene sequence: CDR1 SGHTA, CDR2 FQGNSA. The CDR3 has 16 residues. CDR3 nucleotides: TGTGCCAGCAGCTTATGGACAAGGTCGGGGAACACTGAAGCTTTCTTT. Translation: CASSLWTRSGNTEAFF.

V gene TRBV14 combines with J gene TRBJ1-1, with unresolved D. Germline V gene data show CDR1 as SGHDN and CDR2 as FVKESK. The CDR3 sequence is 13 residues long. V lost 4 bases and J 6 bases, leaving 12 bases between the germline ends. CDR3 nucleotides: TGTGCCAGCAGCCTAATACCCCGGGCTGAAGCTTTCTTT. Translation gives CASSLIPRAEAFF.

The genes are TRBV4-2 and TRBJ2-6; D remains unclear. This CDR3 is built from 16 residues. The V gene's germline CDR1 is LGHNA and CDR2 YNFKEQ. Between the trimmed V and J ends, which lost 2 bases and 4 bases, there was a span of 12 bases. The CDR3 DNA follows: TGTGCCAGCAGCCAAACTCCCGGCGCCGGGGCCAACGTCCTGACTTTC. Its translation: CASSQTPGAGANVLTF.

The chain couples TRBV27 to TRBJ1-2; TRBD1 aligns across 8 bases. J lost 4 bases, V lost 2 bases, and 9 bases had no gene match. CDR1 and CDR2 (germline): MNHEY, SMNVEV (reference sequence). This CDR3 has 16 residues. For the CDR3, the DNA is TGTGCCAGCAGTTTACAGGGGGCAATCTCGACCTATGGCTACACCTTC. It yields the protein CASSLQGAISTYGYTF.

The genes are TRBV14 and TRBJ1-1; D gene unclear. Trimming removed 2 bases from V and 4 bases from J, with 11 bases in between. The CDR3 is 14 residues long. The V gene's germline CDR1 is SGHDN and CDR2 FVKESK. The CDR3 protein is CASSQITGGTEAFF. The CDR3 coding sequence is TGTGCCAGCAGCCAAATCACGGGAGGCACTGAAGCTTTCTTT.

V gene TRBV19 combines with J gene TRBJ2-7, with TRBD1 identical over 7 bases. Unmatched junction bases numbered 16, after V lost 5 bases and J lost 3 bases. CDR3 length equals 17 residues. Germline V gene data show CDR1 as LNHDA and CDR2 as SQIVND (reference sequence). CDR3 nucleotide sequence: TGTGCCAGTAGTCTACAAGGAGCAGGACAGGCAAACTACGAGCAGTACGTC. It specifies CASSLQGAGQANYEQYV.

The chain joins TRBV28 to TRBJ2-3; no reliable D call. Trimming removed 1 base from V and 3 bases from J, with 17 bases in between. Germline V lookup: CDR1 MDHEN, CDR2 SYDVKM. This CDR3 is 17 amino acids long. The CDR3 coding sequence is TGTGCCAGCAGTTTATCCCAAGCTCGGTCCCGAACAGATACGCAGTATTTT. Its protein product is CASSLSQARSRTDTQYF.

The gene calls are TRBV18 and TRBJ2-7; TRBD1 might be the D (6 bases). The ends were cut back, 5 bases at V and 6 bases at J, with 11 bases in the middle. Germline CDR1 is KGHSH and CDR2 is LQKENI. The CDR3 is 12 amino acids. CDR3 amino acids: CASSSQGSEQYV. CDR3 nucleotides: TGTGCCAGCTCATCACAGGGATCCGAGCAGTACGTC.

The chain has TRBV7-2 and TRBJ2-5; no reliable D call. The length of the CDR3 is 14 residues. V lost 1 base, J lost 3 bases, and 9 bases lay in between. Germline loops: CDR1 SGHTA, CDR2 FQGNSA. The CDR3 is CASSLGNWEETQYF. The CDR3 DNA follows: TGTGCCAGCAGCTTAGGGAACTGGGAAGAGACCCAGTACTTC. The full variable domain, completed using reference TRBV7-2 and TRBJ2-5, is GAGVSQSPSNKVTEKGKDVELRCDPISGHTALYWYRQSLGQGLEFLIYFQGNSAPDKSGLPSDRFSAERTGGSVSTLTIQRTQQEDSAVYLCASSLGNWEETQYFGPGTRLLVL.

The chain employs TRBV18 and TRBJ2-3; weak D call: TRBD2 (5 bases). CDR3 length: 12 amino acids. Trimming took 5 bases from V and 6 from J, leaving 9 bases between them. Per germline, CDR1 KGHSH and CDR2 LQKENI. The CDR3 protein is CASSAREDTQYF. In DNA, the CDR3 is TGTGCCAGCTCAGCGAGGGAGGATACGCAGTATTTT.